A single sample gave rise to the 2 T cell receptor beta chains below, sequenced in a study of identical twins' blood T cells. MiXCR, applied by TCRdb to the 5' RACE reads, yields one record per CDR3 protein. The sample carries hundreds of thousands of distinct CDR3 sequences, about 28% recorded once. The material sequenced was PBMCs. The receptors shown here come from a woman aged 18-49 years in good health.

The chain joins TRBV7-9 to TRBJ2-5; 10 nucleotides align to TRBD2. This CDR3 comprises 15 residues. V was clipped by 1 base and J by 2 bases; unmatched bases: 1. In germline, CDR1 is SEHNR, CDR2 FQNEAQ (reference sequence). CDR3 sequence: CASSLGSGGQETQYF. The CDR3 DNA reads TGTGCCAGCAGCTTAGGTAGCGGGGGGCAAGAGACCCAGTACTTC.

This clonotype was recorded a few times. This chain links TRBV11-2 with TRBJ2-1; no clear D. Germline V gene lookup returns CDR1 SGHAT and CDR2 FQNNGV. CDR3 length: 14 amino acids. Deletions cut 8 bases from V and 7 bases from J, with 18 bases between. The CDR3 DNA reads TGTGCCAGCGCCGGGTCTAGACCATCTAATGAGCAGTTCTTC. This translates into CASAGSRPSNEQFF.